This T cell receptor (beta chain) came from a study of blood T cell repertoires in COVID-19. The CDR3 runs 15 residues. V was pared by 6 bases and J by 0 bases, with 12 bases between. Germline V gives CDR1 KGHSH, CDR2 LQKENI. Authors' analysis steps: The authors estimated nucleated cell counts from reference gene primer amplification. Generated by immunoSEQ multiplex PCR, the TCRdb table keeps only in-frame clones and is missing some. V, J and clone size are those of that table, while D and trimming were read from the DNA. Among 65,000 to 90,000 clones listed, around nine tenths were seen once. V usage is TRBV18 and J usage is TRBJ2-1; tentative D call: TRBD1 (5 bases). The clonotype comes from a human donor in a cohort sampled during active COVID-19. Sequenced input: peripheral blood. The CDR3 nucleotides are TGTGCCAGCTCCCAGGGCCTGAGCTCCTACAATGAGCAGTTCTTC. Protein sequence: CASSQGLSSYNEQFF.